Shown below are 15 T cell receptor beta chains from a single sample sequenced in a study of low-dose radiotherapy and immunotherapy resistance in tumors. First-strand cDNA used TRAV- and TRBV-specific primers, covering alpha and beta chains. A constant-region primer paired with the V-primer adapter amplified TCRs over roughly 18 PCR cycles. TCRdb reanalysed the reads using MiXCR and keeps one entry per CDR3 protein. The top ten clones hold 4.1% of a sample with approximately 100,000 distinct CDR3 sequences, around 21% of them seen once. Time point meaning: after trial treatment. The treatment: LDRT plus nivolumab, ipilimumab, low-dose cyclophosphamide and aspirin (RACIN trial). This specimen was PBMCs, taken after low-dose radiotherapy plus immunotherapy. All receptors derive from a male donor with prostate cancer.

This clonotype was counted at least ten times. The rearrangement joins TRBV12-3 or TRBV12-4 to TRBJ2-5; perhaps TRBD1 as D (5 bases). Trimming removed 2 bases at V and 5 bases at J, with 15 bases between. The CDR3 spans 15 residues. The CDR3 protein is CASSLQGQGRETQYF. CDR3 in DNA: TGTGCCAGCAGTTTACAGGGTCAGGGTCGGGAGACCCAGTACTTC.

This clonotype was counted ten times or more. V and J are TRBV7-2 and TRBJ2-3, with D maybe TRBD1 (5 bases). The V and J ends lost 8 bases and 1 base respectively, with 16 bases between them. The CDR3 is 15 amino acids. CDR1 SGHTA and CDR2 FQGNSA come from the germline V gene. CDR3 coding DNA: TGTGCCAGCTCAAAAACAGGACATCGCACAGATACGCAGTATTTT. Its translation: CASSKTGHRTDTQYF. Filled out from reference TRBV7-2 and TRBJ2-3, the complete variable domain reads GAGVSQSPSNKVTEKGKDVELRCDPISGHTALYWYRQSLGQGLEFLIYFQGNSAPDKSGLPSDRFSAERTGGSVSTLTIQRTQQEDSAVYLCASSKTGHRTDTQYFGPGTRLTVL.

This clonotype was counted at least ten times. J is TRBJ1-6 and V is TRBV12-3 or TRBV12-4; TRBD1 aligns across 7 bases. With V trimmed by 2 bases and J by 7 bases, 8 bases remained unmatched. This CDR3 is 16 amino acids long. The CDR3 DNA reads as TGTGCCAGCAGTTTAAGGGTAGGGACAGCAAATTCACCCCTCCACTTT. Translated, it gives CASSLRVGTANSPLHF.

This clonotype has a count of ten or more. This chain uses TRBV5-4 with TRBJ1-2; D is unresolved. CDR1 is SGHNT, CDR2 YYREEE, per germline (reference sequence). The CDR3 is 15 amino acids. With 4 bases removed from V and 2 bases from J, the gap between germline ends came to 15 bases. The DNA for the CDR3 is TGTGCCAGCAGCCCCGGCGGGCGGACGAACTATGGCTACACCTTC. Its translation is CASSPGGRTNYGYTF.

This clonotype came up a few times. The chain couples TRBV5-1 to TRBJ2-6; 10 bases line up with TRBD1. V trimming: 0 bases; J trimming: 4 bases; junction bases outside the gene matches: 7. The CDR3 totals 18 residues. CDR1 SGHRS and CDR2 YFSETQ come from the germline V gene. The CDR3 DNA is TGCGCCAGCAGCTTGGGAGGACAGGGGGTAGTCGGGGCCAACGTCCTGACTTTC. It is translated as CASSLGGQGVVGANVLTF.

This clonotype was recorded at least ten times. This chain joins TRBV7-8 and TRBJ1-1; TRBD1 matches 7 bases. With 1 base clipped from V and 7 bases from J, the junction kept 6 bases outside the gene matches. The CDR3 sequence is 14 residues long. Germline CDR1 is SGHVS and CDR2 is FQNEAQ. The CDR3 sequence is CASSLGAGGFEAFF. CDR3 coding DNA: TGTGCCAGCAGCTTAGGAGCAGGGGGATTTGAAGCTTTCTTT.

CDR3 in DNA: TGTGCCAGCAGTTACGGGTTCGGGAAACTGAACACTGAAGCTTTCTTT. Protein product: CASSYGFGKLNTEAFF. The chain is built from TRBV6-2 or TRBV6-3 and TRBJ1-1, with D unresolved. The CDR3 is made up of 16 amino acids. With 2 bases removed from V and 0 bases from J, the gap between germline ends came to 13 bases. CDR1 is MNHEY, CDR2 SVGEGT, per germline.

This clonotype was seen only once. One base separates it from a far larger clone, so it is likely a read error. This chain connects TRBV5-4 to TRBJ1-2; D is undetermined. The CDR3 has 14 residues. V lost 4 bases and J lost 3, with 13 bases in between. Germline-derived CDR1 and CDR2 are SGHNT and YYREEE (reference sequence). The CDR3 bases are TGTGCCAGCAGCCAAGATCTGCGAGACTATGGCTACACCTTC. It translates to CASSQDLRDYGYTF. Variable domain in full (rest from reference TRBV5-4 and TRBJ1-2): ETGVTQSPTHLIKTRGQQVTLRCSSQSGHNTVSWYQQALGQGPQFIFQYYREEENGRGNFPPRFSGLQFPNYSSELNVNALELDDSALYLCASSQDLRDYGYTFGSGTRLTVV.

This clonotype was found many times. V is TRBV20-1 and J is TRBJ2-7; 8 bases fit TRBD1. The ends lost 6 bases at V and 6 bases at J; junction bases unmatched: 19. The CDR3 has 16 residues. Germline CDR1 is DFQATT and CDR2 is SNEGSKA (reference sequence). The CDR3 DNA reads TGCAGTGCACCGGACCCCCTGGACAGGGAGGTAGGCGAGCAGTACTTC. Translation gives CSAPDPLDREVGEQYF.

This clonotype has at least ten counts. The chain recombines TRBV7-6 with TRBJ2-7, with D perhaps being TRBD1 or TRBD2 (5 bases each). Trimming took off 5 bases at V and 3 bases at J, with 11 bases between the two ends. Germline CDR1 and CDR2: SGHVS and FNYEAQ. This CDR3 region has 13 residues. The CDR3 region has the DNA TGTGCCAGCAGCAACCGGGACGGCTACGAGCAGTACTTC. It is translated as CASSNRDGYEQYF.

The rearrangement uses TRBV11-2 and TRBJ1-4; TRBD1 agrees at 8 bases. The CDR3 has 14 amino acids. Trimming at V came to 6 bases and at J to 5 bases, leaving 5 bases not matched to a gene. Germline CDR1 and CDR2: SGHAT and FQNNGV. The CDR3: CASSRDRLNEKLFF. Written as DNA, the CDR3 is TGTGCCAGCAGTAGGGACAGGCTAAATGAAAAACTGTTTTTT.

The V gene is TRBV20-1, the J gene TRBJ1-1, with 8 bases that match TRBD1. V trimming: 6 bases; J trimming: 7 bases; junction bases outside the gene matches: 13. Germline assignment: CDR1 DFQATT and CDR2 SNEGSKA (reference sequence). The CDR3 is 14 residues long. CDR3 DNA sequence: TGCAGTGCCCCCTCGGACAGGGTGTTTGGTGAAGCTTTCTTT. It yields the protein CSAPSDRVFGEAFF.

The sample holds many counts of this clonotype. The genes are TRBV5-6 and TRBJ1-1, with no clear D. Germline CDR1 reads SGHDT; CDR2 reads YYEEEE. The germline V and J ends were trimmed by 5 bases and 5 bases, with 13 bases remaining between them. The CDR3 is made up of 13 amino acids. In DNA form, the CDR3 reads TGTGCCAGCAGTGATGGTGGTTGGACTGAAGCTTTCTTT. Its protein product is CASSDGGWTEAFF.

As concerns this clonotype: Possible read error: a much larger clone is one base away. The CDR3: CACSYSAGSGELFF. The CDR3 nucleotides read TGTGCCTGCAGTTACTCAGCAGGTTCCGGGGAGCTGTTTTTT. The V gene is TRBV6-5, the J gene TRBJ2-2; no definite D call. Germline V gene lookup returns CDR1 MNHEY and CDR2 SVGAGI. This CDR3 region has 14 residues.

The V and J genes are TRBV6-2 or TRBV6-3 and TRBJ1-2; D unresolved. V dropped 6 bases and J dropped 5 bases, with 13 bases sitting between them. Germline CDR1 is MNHEY and CDR2 is SVGEGT. This CDR3 is built from 13 residues. The CDR3, as DNA: TGTGCCAGCAGAATCAGTCCCTCTTATGGCTACACCTTC. Amino acids: CASRISPSYGYTF.